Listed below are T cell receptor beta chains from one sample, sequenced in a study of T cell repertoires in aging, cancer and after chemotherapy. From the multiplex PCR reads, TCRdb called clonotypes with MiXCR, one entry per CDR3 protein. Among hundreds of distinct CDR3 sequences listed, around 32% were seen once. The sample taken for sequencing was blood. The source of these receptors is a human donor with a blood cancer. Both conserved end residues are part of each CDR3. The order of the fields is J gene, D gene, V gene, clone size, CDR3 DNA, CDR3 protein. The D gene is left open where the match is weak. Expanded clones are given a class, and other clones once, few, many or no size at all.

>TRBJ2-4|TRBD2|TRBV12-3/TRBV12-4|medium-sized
TGTGCCAGCACATCAGGACTAGCGGGGGGCCAAAAAAACATTCAGTACTTC
CASTSGLAGGQKNIQYF
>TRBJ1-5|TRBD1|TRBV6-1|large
TGTGCCAGCAGGACAGGGACCAATCAGCCCCAGCATTTT
CASRTGTNQPQHF
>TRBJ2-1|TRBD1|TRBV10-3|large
TGTGCCATCAGTGAGCCACAGGGGTATCCCTACAATGAGCAGTTCTTC
CAISEPQGYPYNEQFF
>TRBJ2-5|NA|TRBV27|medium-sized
TGTGCCAGCACAGTGGTGGCCGGCGAGACCCAGTACTTC
CASTVVAGETQYF
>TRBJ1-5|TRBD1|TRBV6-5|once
TGTGCCAGCAGGCCGGGACAGGGGGTGTCCTACAATCAGCCCCAGCATTTT
CASRPGQGVSYNQPQHF
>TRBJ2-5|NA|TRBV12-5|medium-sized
TGTGCTAGTGGTTTGCTCCAGGCAGAGACCCAGTACTTC
CASGLLQAETQYF
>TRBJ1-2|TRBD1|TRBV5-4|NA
TGTGCCAGCAGCTTGCCTCCGGGACAGGGGGTTGGCTACACCTTC
CASSLPPGQGVGYTF
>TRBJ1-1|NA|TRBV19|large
TGTGCCAGTAGTATGGCCCCCGGGGTAGCTTTCTTT
CASSMAPGVAFF
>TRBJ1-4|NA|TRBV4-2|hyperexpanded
TGTGCCAGCAGCCCCGGAACGGGGGGGGGGAATGAAAAACTGTTTTTT
CASSPGTGGGNEKLFF
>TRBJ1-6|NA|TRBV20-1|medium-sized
TGCAGTGCTACCCGGGACATCAATTCACCCCTCCACTTT
CSATRDINSPLHF
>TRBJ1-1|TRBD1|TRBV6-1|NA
TGTGCCAGCAGACCTAAGACAGGGGGTGAAACTGAAGCTTTCTTT
CASRPKTGGETEAFF
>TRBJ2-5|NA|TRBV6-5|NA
TGTGCCAGCAGTTACACGAGGGCGGTTCAAGAGACCCAGTACTTC
CASSYTRAVQETQYF
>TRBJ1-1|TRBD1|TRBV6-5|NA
TGTGCCAGCACCAGGGGGATTTTGAACACTGAAGCTTTCTTT
CASTRGILNTEAFF
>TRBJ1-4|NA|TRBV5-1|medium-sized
TGCGCCAGCAGCGAGGGGACAAGCCAAAGGGGTAATGAAAAACTGTTTTTT
CASSEGTSQRGNEKLFF
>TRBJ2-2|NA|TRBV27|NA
TGTGCCAGCAGTTTCGGTCTGCGGGGTAACGGGGAGCTGTTTTTT
CASSFGLRGNGELFF
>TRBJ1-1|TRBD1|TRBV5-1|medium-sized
TGCGCCAGCAGCGATACAGGGGGCACCACTGAAGCTTTCTTT
CASSDTGGTTEAFF
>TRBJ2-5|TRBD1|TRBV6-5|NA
TGTGCCAGCAGTCTGACAGGGGAAGAGACCCAGTACTTC
CASSLTGEETQYF
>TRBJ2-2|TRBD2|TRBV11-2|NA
TGTGCCAGCAGCCGTAGCGGGGGGGCCGGGGAGCTGTTTTTT
CASSRSGGAGELFF
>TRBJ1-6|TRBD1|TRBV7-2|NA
TGTGCCAGCAGCCACACTTTCCCGGGACAGCGAAGCTCCTATAATTCACCCCTCCGCTTT
CASSHTFPGQRSSYNSPLRF
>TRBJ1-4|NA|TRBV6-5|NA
TGTGCCAGCAGTCCCTCCCGGGGGGACGGTGAAAAACTGTTTTTT
CASSPSRGDGEKLFF
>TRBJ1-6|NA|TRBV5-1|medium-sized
TGCGCCAGCAGCTTAGCGGGCATTAATAATTCACCCCTCCACTTT
CASSLAGINNSPLHF
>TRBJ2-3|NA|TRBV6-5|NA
TGTGCCAGCAGTTACTCCAGAGGGGCAGATACGCAGTATTTT
CASSYSRGADTQYF
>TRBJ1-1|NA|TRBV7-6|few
TGTGCCAGCAGCTTAGTCGGAAAAGCTTTCTTT
CASSLVGKAFF
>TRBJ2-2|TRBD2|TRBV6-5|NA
TGTGCCAGCAGTGTTGGAGCGGGGGGCGGGGAGCTGTTTTTT
CASSVGAGGGELFF
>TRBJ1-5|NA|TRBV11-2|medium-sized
TGTGCCAGCAGCTGGACAAATAGCAATCAGCCCCAGCATTTT
CASSWTNSNQPQHF
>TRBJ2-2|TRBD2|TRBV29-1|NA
TGCAGCGTTGAGGGACTAGCGGGAGGGCCGAGGACCGGGGAGCTGTTTTTT
CSVEGLAGGPRTGELFF
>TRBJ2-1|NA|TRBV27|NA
TGTGCCAGCAGTTTAGTTAGCCTCGGCAATAAGCAGTTCTTC
CASSLVSLGNKQFF
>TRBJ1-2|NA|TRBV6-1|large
TGTGCCAGCTCCGAACCGGGCCGAAGGGTATATGGCTACACCTTC
CASSEPGRRVYGYTF